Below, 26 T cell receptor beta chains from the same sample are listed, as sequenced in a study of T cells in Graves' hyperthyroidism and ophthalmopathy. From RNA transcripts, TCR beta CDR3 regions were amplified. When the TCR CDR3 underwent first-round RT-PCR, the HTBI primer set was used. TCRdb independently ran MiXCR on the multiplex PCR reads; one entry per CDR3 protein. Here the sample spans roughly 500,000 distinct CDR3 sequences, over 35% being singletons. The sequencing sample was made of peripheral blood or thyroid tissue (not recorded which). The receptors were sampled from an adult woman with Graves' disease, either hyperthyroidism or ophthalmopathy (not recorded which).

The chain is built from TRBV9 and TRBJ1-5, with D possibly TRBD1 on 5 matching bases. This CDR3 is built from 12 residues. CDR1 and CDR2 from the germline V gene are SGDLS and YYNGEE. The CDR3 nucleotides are TGTGGCGGCAGCGTAAGGGGCCAGCCCCAGCATTTT. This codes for CGGSVRGQPQHF.

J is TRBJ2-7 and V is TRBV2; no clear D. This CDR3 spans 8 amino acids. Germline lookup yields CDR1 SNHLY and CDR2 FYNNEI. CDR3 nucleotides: TGTGAGTTCTACGAGCAGTACTTC. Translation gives CEFYEQYF.

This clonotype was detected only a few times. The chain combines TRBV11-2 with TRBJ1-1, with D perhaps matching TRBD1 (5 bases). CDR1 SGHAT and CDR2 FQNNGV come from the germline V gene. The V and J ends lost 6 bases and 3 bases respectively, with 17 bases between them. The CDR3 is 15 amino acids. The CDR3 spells CASSEDRDEDTEAFF. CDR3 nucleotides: TGTGCCAGCAGTGAGGACCGGGACGAAGACACTGAAGCTTTCTTT.

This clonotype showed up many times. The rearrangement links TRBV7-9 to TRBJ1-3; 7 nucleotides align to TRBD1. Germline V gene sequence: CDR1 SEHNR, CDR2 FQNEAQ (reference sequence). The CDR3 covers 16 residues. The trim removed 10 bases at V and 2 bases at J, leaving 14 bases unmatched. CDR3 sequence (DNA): TGTGCCACCACCCCCCCCGGGACAGCCGCTGGAAACACCATATATTTT. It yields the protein CATTPPGTAAGNTIYF.

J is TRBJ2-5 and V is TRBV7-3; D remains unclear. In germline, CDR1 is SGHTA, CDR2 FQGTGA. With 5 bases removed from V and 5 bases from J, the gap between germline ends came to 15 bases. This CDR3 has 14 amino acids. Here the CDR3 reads CASSQGTTGETQYF. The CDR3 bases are TGTGCCAGCAGCCAAGGCACTACCGGGGAGACCCAGTACTTC.

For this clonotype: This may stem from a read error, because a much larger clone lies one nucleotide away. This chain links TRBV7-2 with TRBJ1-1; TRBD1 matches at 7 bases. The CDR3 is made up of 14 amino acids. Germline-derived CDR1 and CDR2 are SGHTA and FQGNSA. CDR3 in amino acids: CASSWGQIRTGAFF. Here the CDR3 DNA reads TGTGCCAGCAGCTGGGGACAGATAAGAACTGGAGCTTTCTTT. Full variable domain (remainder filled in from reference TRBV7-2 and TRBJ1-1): GAGVSQSPSNKVTEKGKDVELRCDPISGHTALYWYRQSLGQGLEFLIYFQGNSAPDKSGLPSDRFSAERTGGSVSTLTIQRTQQEDSAVYLCASSWGQIRTGAFFGQGTRLTVV.

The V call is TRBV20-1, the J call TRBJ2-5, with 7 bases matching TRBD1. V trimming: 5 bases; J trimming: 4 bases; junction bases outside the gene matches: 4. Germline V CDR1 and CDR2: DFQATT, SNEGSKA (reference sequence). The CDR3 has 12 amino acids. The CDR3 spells CSALRQGETQYF. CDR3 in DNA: TGCAGTGCTCTACGACAGGGAGAGACCCAGTACTTC.

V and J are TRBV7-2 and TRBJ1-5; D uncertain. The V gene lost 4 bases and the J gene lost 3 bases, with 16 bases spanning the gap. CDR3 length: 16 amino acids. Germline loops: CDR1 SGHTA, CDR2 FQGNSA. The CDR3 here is CASSSSQSGYNQPQHF. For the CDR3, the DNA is TGTGCCAGCAGCTCCTCTCAGTCTGGATACAATCAGCCCCAGCATTTT.

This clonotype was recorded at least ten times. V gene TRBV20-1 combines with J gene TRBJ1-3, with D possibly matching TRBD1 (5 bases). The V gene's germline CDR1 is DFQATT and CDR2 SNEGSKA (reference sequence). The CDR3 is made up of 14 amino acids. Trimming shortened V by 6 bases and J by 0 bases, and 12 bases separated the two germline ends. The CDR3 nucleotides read TGCAGTGCGAGGGACTCCAGCTCTGGAAACACCATATATTTT. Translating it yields CSARDSSSGNTIYF.

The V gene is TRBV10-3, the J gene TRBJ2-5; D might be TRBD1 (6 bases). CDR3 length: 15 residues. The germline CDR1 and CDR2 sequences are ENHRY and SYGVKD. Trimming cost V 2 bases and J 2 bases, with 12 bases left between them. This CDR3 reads CAISEGYTGQETQYF. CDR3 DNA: TGTGCCATCAGTGAGGGGTATACAGGGCAAGAGACCCAGTACTTC.

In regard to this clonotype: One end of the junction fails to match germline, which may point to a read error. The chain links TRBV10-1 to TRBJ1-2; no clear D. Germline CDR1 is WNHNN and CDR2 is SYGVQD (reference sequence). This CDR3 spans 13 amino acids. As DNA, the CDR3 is TGTGCCAGCAGTGCGGCAGCTAGCTATGGCTACACCTTC. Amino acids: CASSAAASYGYTF.

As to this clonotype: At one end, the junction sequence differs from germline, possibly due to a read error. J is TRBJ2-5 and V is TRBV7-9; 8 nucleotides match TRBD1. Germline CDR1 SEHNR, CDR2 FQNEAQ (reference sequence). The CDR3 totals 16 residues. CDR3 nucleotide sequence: TGTGCCAGCAGCTCGTCTAGGACAGGGTTGGTAGAGACTCAGTACTTC. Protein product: CASSSSRTGLVETQYF.

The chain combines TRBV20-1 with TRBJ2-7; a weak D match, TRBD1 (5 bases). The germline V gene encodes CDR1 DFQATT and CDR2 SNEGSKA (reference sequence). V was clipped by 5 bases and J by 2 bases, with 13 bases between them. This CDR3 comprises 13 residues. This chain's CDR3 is CSADRTMPYEQYF. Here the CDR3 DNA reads TGCAGTGCTGACAGAACAATGCCCTACGAGCAGTACTTC.

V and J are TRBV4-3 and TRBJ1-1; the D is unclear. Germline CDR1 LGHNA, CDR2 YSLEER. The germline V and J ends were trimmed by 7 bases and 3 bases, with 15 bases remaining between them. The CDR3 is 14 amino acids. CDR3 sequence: CASMGEGWDTEAFF. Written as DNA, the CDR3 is TGCGCCAGCATGGGTGAGGGTTGGGACACTGAAGCTTTCTTT.

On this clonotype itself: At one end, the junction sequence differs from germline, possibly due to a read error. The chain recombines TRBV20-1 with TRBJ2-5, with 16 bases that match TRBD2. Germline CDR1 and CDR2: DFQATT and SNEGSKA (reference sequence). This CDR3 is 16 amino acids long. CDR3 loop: CSVTGTSGRAEESQYF. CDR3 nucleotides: TGCAGTGTTACCGGGACTAGCGGGAGGGCCGAAGAGTCCCAGTACTTC.

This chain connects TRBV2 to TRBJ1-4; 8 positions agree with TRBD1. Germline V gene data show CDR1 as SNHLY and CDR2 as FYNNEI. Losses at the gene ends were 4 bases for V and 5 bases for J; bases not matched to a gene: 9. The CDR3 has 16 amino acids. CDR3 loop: CASSGPGQGRNEKLFF. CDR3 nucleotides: TGTGCCAGCAGTGGCCCAGGACAGGGTCGCAATGAAAAACTGTTTTTT. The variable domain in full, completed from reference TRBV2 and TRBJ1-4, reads EPEVTQTPSHQVTQMGQEVILRCVPISNHLYFYWYRQILGQKVEFLVSFYNNEISEKSEIFDDQFSVERPDGSNFTLKIRSTKLEDSAMYFCASSGPGQGRNEKLFFGSGTQLSVL.

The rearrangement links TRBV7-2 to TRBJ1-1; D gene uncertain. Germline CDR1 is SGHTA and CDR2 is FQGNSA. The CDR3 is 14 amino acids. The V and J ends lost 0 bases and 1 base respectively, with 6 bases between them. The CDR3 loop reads CASSLAITNTEAFF. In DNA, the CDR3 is TGTGCCAGCAGCTTAGCTATCACGAACACTGAAGCTTTCTTT.

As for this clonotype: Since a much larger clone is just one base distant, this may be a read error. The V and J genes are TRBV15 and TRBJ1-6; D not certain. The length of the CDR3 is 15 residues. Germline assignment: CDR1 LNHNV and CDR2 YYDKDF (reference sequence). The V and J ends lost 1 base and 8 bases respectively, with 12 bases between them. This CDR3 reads CATSRGLLRDSPLHF. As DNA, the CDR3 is TGTGCCACCAGCAGAGGCCTATTACGGGATTCACCCCTCCACTTT.

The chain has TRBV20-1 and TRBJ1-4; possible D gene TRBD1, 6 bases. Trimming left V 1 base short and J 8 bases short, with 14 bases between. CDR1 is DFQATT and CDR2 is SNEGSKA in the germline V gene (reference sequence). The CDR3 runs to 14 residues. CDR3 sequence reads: CSARGTVGGEKLFF. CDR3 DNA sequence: TGCAGTGCTAGAGGGACAGTGGGTGGAGAAAAACTGTTTTTT.

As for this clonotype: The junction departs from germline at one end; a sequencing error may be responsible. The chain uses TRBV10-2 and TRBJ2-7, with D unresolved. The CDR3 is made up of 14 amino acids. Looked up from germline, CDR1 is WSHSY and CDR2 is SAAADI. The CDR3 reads CATSPKGIAYEQYF. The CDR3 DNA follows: TGTGCCACCTCCCCTAAGGGAATCGCCTACGAGCAGTACTTC.

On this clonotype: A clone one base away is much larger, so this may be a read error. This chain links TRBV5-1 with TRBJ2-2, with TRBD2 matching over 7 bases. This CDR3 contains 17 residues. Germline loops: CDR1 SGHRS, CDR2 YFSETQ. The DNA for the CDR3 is TGCGCCAGCAGCTTCAGCGGGGTTGGTTGGAACACCGGGGCGCTGTTTTTT. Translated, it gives CASSFSGVGWNTGALFF.

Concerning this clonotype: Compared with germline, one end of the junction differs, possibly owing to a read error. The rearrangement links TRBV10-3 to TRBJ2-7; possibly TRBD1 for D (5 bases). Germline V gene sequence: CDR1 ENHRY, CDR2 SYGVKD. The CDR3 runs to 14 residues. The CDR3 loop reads CASSGSAQGSEQYF. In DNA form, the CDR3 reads TGTGCCAGCAGTGGATCTGCGCAGGGCTCCGAGCAGTACTTC.

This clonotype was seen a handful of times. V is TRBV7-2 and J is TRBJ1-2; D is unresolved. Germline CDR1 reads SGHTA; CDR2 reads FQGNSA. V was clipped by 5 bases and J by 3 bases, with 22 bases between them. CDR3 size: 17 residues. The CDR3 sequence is CASSLRTVTSGYYGYTF. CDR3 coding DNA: TGTGCCAGCAGCCTCCGGACGGTAACATCCGGATACTATGGCTACACCTTC. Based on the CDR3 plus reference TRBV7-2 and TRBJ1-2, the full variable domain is GAGVSQSPSNKVTEKGKDVELRCDPISGHTALYWYRQSLGQGLEFLIYFQGNSAPDKSGLPSDRFSAERTGGSVSTLTIQRTQQEDSAVYLCASSLRTVTSGYYGYTFGSGTRLTVV.

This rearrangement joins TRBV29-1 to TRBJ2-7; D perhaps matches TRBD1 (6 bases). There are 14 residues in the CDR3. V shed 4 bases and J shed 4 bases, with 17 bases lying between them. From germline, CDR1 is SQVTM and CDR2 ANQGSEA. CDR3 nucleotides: TGCAGCGTTGCAGGGGTACCGCTAAGTTACGAGCAGTACTTC. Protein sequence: CSVAGVPLSYEQYF.

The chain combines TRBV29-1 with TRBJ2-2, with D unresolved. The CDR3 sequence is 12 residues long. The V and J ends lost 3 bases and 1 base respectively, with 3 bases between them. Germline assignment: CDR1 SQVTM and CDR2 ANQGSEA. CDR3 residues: CSVELNTGELFF. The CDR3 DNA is TGCAGCGTTGAGCTGAACACCGGGGAGCTGTTTTTT.

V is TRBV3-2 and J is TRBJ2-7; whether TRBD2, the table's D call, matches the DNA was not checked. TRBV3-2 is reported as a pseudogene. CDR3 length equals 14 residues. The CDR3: CASSQVGGIYEQYF. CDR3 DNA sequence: TGTGCCAGCAGCCAAGTAGGAGGAATCTACGAGCAGTACTTC.